This T cell receptor beta chain was sequenced in a study of radiotherapy plus CTLA-4 blockade in lung cancer. On the study more broadly: Of all patients, more than 15% responded objectively and 31% showed disease control. Study outcomes and limitations: Tumor-origin TCR clones grew in blood after radiotherapy plus ipilimumab.

V lost 1 base, J lost 0 bases, and 5 bases lay in between. CDR3 length equals 13 residues. The germline V gene has CDR1 SGHDT and CDR2 YYEEEE. To note about this clone: Its antigen is currently unknown.

TCRdb keeps only in-frame clones here, not all; method: immunoSEQ multiplex PCR. This table has 40,000 to 45,000 clones, 75% appearing once. It was focal radiation plus CTLA-4 blockade with ipilimumab that patients with chemo-refractory metastatic non-small-cell lung cancer received. The TCR was taken from a human donor with non-small cell lung cancer who had stable disease on radiotherapy plus ipilimumab. Material: peripheral blood, obtained from a patient treated with radiotherapy plus ipilimumab. V is TRBV5-6 and J is TRBJ2-7; D is unresolved. The CDR3 sequence is CASSLPNSYEQYF. CDR3 sequence (DNA): TGTGCCAGCAGCTTGCCCAACTCCTACGAGCAGTACTTC.